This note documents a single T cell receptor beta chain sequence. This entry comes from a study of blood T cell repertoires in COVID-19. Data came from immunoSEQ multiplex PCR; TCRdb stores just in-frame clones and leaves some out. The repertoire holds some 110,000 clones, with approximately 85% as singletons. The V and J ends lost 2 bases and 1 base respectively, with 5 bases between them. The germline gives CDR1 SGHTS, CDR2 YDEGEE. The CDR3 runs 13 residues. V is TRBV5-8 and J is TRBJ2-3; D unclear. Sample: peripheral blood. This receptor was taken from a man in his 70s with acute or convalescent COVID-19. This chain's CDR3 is CASSFRGTDTQYF. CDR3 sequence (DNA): TGTGCCAGCAGCTTTCGTGGCACAGATACGCAGTATTTT.